Listed below are T cell receptor beta chains from one sample, sequenced in a study of regulatory T cells in long-lasting Graves disease. TCRdb passed the multiplex PCR reads through MiXCR, listing each CDR3 protein once. The sample lists about 470,000 distinct CDR3 sequences; about 22% were seen once. The source was peripheral blood mononuclear cells (PBMCs), collected when the disease was refractory, from a patient treated with antithyroid drugs. Every receptor here comes from a female donor with Graves disease. Both conserved end residues are part of each CDR3. Each record gives: V gene, clone size, J gene, D gene, CDR3 protein, CDR3 DNA. D genes are given only for firm matches. Clone size is stated in some rows and not others, as once, few, many or a class when expanded.

V gene: TRBV5-4
clone size: few
J gene: TRBJ1-1
D gene: -
CDR3 protein: CASSQDSTKGTEAFF
CDR3 DNA: TGTGCCAGCAGCCAAGACTCTACTAAGGGGACTGAAGCTTTCTTT

V gene: TRBV6-2/TRBV6-3
clone size: many
J gene: TRBJ2-7
D gene: -
CDR3 protein: CASSSRQVAGSYEQYF
CDR3 DNA: TGTGCCAGCAGTTCACGACAGGTGGCTGGCTCCTACGAGCAGTACTTC

V gene: TRBV12-3/TRBV12-4
clone size: many
J gene: TRBJ1-1
D gene: -
CDR3 protein: CASSFGGTEAFF
CDR3 DNA: TGTGCCAGCAGCTTCGGGGGTACTGAAGCTTTCTTT

V gene: TRBV7-9
clone size: -
J gene: TRBJ2-7
D gene: -
CDR3 protein: CASSLGNYPSEQYF
CDR3 DNA: TGTGCCAGCAGCCTAGGGAACTACCCCTCCGAGCAGTACTTC

V gene: TRBV29-1
clone size: few
J gene: TRBJ1-1
D gene: -
CDR3 protein: CSVEDRPGGDTEAFF
CDR3 DNA: TGCAGCGTTGAAGATCGTCCGGGTGGGGATACTGAAGCTTTCTTT

V gene: TRBV7-3
clone size: -
J gene: TRBJ2-1
D gene: TRBD1
CDR3 protein: CASSPGQGREQFF
CDR3 DNA: TGTGCCAGCAGCCCCGGACAGGGCCGGGAGCAGTTCTTC

V gene: TRBV6-9
clone size: many
J gene: TRBJ1-1
D gene: TRBD1
CDR3 protein: CASSYRQGGGMNTEAFF
CDR3 DNA: TGTGCCAGCAGTTACCGACAGGGAGGGGGCATGAACACTGAAGCTTTCTTT

V gene: TRBV9
clone size: -
J gene: TRBJ2-2
D gene: -
CDR3 protein: CASSGRRGSHGELFF
CDR3 DNA: TGTGCCAGCAGCGGCCGTAGGGGCTCGCACGGGGAGCTGTTTTTT

V gene: TRBV11-2
clone size: many
J gene: TRBJ1-2
D gene: TRBD1
CDR3 protein: CASSSVGGRQGSNGYTF
CDR3 DNA: TGTGCCAGCAGCTCGGTTGGTGGGAGACAGGGTTCGAATGGCTACACCTTC

V gene: TRBV28
clone size: many
J gene: TRBJ2-7
D gene: -
CDR3 protein: CASTPDRQYF
CDR3 DNA: TGTGCCAGCACCCCGGACCGGCAGTACTTC

V gene: TRBV10-1
clone size: few
J gene: TRBJ2-2
D gene: TRBD2
CDR3 protein: CASSPLAGLAGTGELFF
CDR3 DNA: TGCGCCAGCAGTCCCTTGGCGGGACTAGCGGGCACCGGGGAGCTGTTTTTT

V gene: TRBV12-3/TRBV12-4
clone size: many
J gene: TRBJ1-1
D gene: -
CDR3 protein: CASSLFRVDTEAFF
CDR3 DNA: TGTGCCAGCAGTTTATTCAGGGTGGACACTGAAGCTTTCTTT

V gene: TRBV28
clone size: many
J gene: TRBJ2-5
D gene: TRBD1
CDR3 protein: CASSLGQGVSAWEETQYF
CDR3 DNA: TGTGCCAGCAGTCTCGGACAGGGGGTTTCGGCTTGGGAAGAGACCCAGTACTTC

V gene: TRBV28
clone size: many
J gene: TRBJ2-2
D gene: -
CDR3 protein: CASSWMRIANTGELFF
CDR3 DNA: TGTGCCAGCAGTTGGATGAGAATAGCGAACACCGGGGAGCTGTTTTTT

V gene: TRBV27
clone size: -
J gene: TRBJ1-2
D gene: -
CDR3 protein: CASRSSRFVSSANYGYTF
CDR3 DNA: TGTGCCAGCAGGTCTTCCCGGTTTGTTAGCTCAGCTAACTATGGCTACACCTTC

V gene: TRBV28
clone size: many
J gene: TRBJ2-7
D gene: TRBD1
CDR3 protein: CASSLSGGLPYEQYF
CDR3 DNA: TGTGCCAGCAGTTTATCAGGGGGCCTCCCCTACGAGCAGTACTTC

V gene: TRBV9
clone size: few
J gene: TRBJ2-2
D gene: TRBD2
CDR3 protein: CASSVGTSGSTGELFF
CDR3 DNA: TGTGCCAGCAGCGTAGGGACTAGCGGATCCACCGGGGAGCTGTTTTTT

V gene: TRBV13
clone size: -
J gene: TRBJ1-1
D gene: -
CDR3 protein: CASSFRTHVRRTEAFF
CDR3 DNA: TGTGCCAGCAGCTTCAGAACACACGTCCGCCGAACTGAAGCTTTCTTT

V gene: TRBV12-3/TRBV12-4
clone size: -
J gene: TRBJ2-3
D gene: TRBD1
CDR3 protein: CASSQDRGTDTQYF
CDR3 DNA: TGTGCCAGCAGCCAGGACAGGGGGACAGATACGCAGTATTTT

V gene: TRBV12-3/TRBV12-4
clone size: many
J gene: TRBJ1-4
D gene: TRBD1
CDR3 protein: CASSLHPFQGPTGETNEKLFF
CDR3 DNA: TGTGCCAGCAGTTTACACCCTTTCCAGGGGCCCACAGGGGAAACTAATGAAAAACTGTTTTTT

V gene: TRBV11-2
clone size: many
J gene: TRBJ1-4
D gene: -
CDR3 protein: CASSRSGRGTTNEKLFF
CDR3 DNA: TGTGCCAGCAGCCGCTCGGGCAGGGGTACCACTAATGAAAAACTGTTTTTT

V gene: TRBV7-2
clone size: few
J gene: TRBJ2-3
D gene: TRBD2
CDR3 protein: CASSLLAGEVDTQYF
CDR3 DNA: TGTGCCAGCAGTTTACTAGCGGGAGAGGTAGATACGCAGTATTTT

V gene: TRBV20-1
clone size: -
J gene: TRBJ2-7
D gene: TRBD1
CDR3 protein: CSAGSPGQGYEQYF
CDR3 DNA: TGCAGTGCTGGAAGCCCGGGACAGGGCTACGAGCAGTACTTC

V gene: TRBV7-2
clone size: many
J gene: TRBJ2-5
D gene: -
CDR3 protein: CASSLGGLRSSQYF
CDR3 DNA: TGTGCCAGCAGCTTAGGGGGGCTCCGGAGTTCACAGTACTTC

V gene: TRBV28
clone size: many
J gene: TRBJ1-2
D gene: -
CDR3 protein: CASSLGRETYGYTF
CDR3 DNA: TGTGCCAGCAGTTTAGGCAGGGAGACCTATGGCTACACCTTC

V gene: TRBV28
clone size: few
J gene: TRBJ1-5
D gene: -
CDR3 protein: CASSLGGAREYSNQPQHF
CDR3 DNA: TGTGCCAGCAGTTTAGGAGGGGCGCGGGAATATAGCAATCAGCCCCAGCATTTT

V gene: TRBV7-9
clone size: -
J gene: TRBJ2-5
D gene: -
CDR3 protein: CASSQDGQGQETQYF
CDR3 DNA: TGCGCCAGCAGCCAAGATGGGCAGGGCCAAGAGACCCAGTACTTC

V gene: TRBV12-3/TRBV12-4
clone size: many
J gene: TRBJ1-1
D gene: -
CDR3 protein: CASSLWYGGGTEAFF
CDR3 DNA: TGTGCCAGCAGTTTGTGGTATGGGGGAGGCACTGAAGCTTTCTTT

V gene: TRBV28
clone size: -
J gene: TRBJ2-1
D gene: TRBD2
CDR3 protein: CASSLTSGGGSYNEQFF
CDR3 DNA: TGTGCCAGCAGTCTGACTAGCGGGGGAGGGTCCTACAATGAGCAGTTCTTC

V gene: TRBV7-9
clone size: few
J gene: TRBJ1-1
D gene: -
CDR3 protein: CASTDVSGNTEAFF
CDR3 DNA: TGTGCCAGCACCGACGTCAGTGGGAACACTGAAGCTTTCTTT

V gene: TRBV7-2
clone size: -
J gene: TRBJ2-2
D gene: -
CDR3 protein: CASSPEGQGNTGELFF
CDR3 DNA: TGTGCCAGCAGCCCAGAGGGCCAAGGGAACACCGGGGAGCTGTTTTTT

V gene: TRBV7-2
clone size: -
J gene: TRBJ1-4
D gene: -
CDR3 protein: CASSHRDANEKLFF
CDR3 DNA: TGTGCCAGCAGTCACAGGGATGCTAATGAAAAACTGTTTTTT

V gene: TRBV6-2/TRBV6-3
clone size: few
J gene: TRBJ2-5
D gene: TRBD2
CDR3 protein: CASSSLTRGTKETQYF
CDR3 DNA: TGTGCCAGCAGTTCCCTCACTAGAGGGACTAAAGAGACCCAGTACTTC

V gene: TRBV7-9
clone size: many
J gene: TRBJ1-2
D gene: -
CDR3 protein: CASSPRTDNYGYTF
CDR3 DNA: TGTGCCAGCAGCCCACGGACGGATAACTATGGCTACACCTTC

V gene: TRBV7-2
clone size: -
J gene: TRBJ1-4
D gene: -
CDR3 protein: CASSSPFWRGTNEKLFF
CDR3 DNA: TGTGCCAGCAGCTCCCCTTTTTGGAGGGGCACTAATGAAAAACTGTTTTTT

V gene: TRBV9
clone size: -
J gene: TRBJ1-5
D gene: TRBD1
CDR3 protein: CASSTGGLDNQPQHF
CDR3 DNA: TGTGCCAGCAGCACAGGGGGCCTAGACAATCAGCCCCAGCATTTT

V gene: TRBV6-1
clone size: -
J gene: TRBJ2-2
D gene: -
CDR3 protein: CASSGWTEEYTGELFF
CDR3 DNA: TGTGCCAGCAGTGGCTGGACCGAGGAATACACCGGGGAGCTGTTTTTT

V gene: TRBV28
clone size: -
J gene: TRBJ1-5
D gene: TRBD1
CDR3 protein: CASSLPPQGDLSNQPQHF
CDR3 DNA: TGTGCCAGCAGTTTACCCCCCCAGGGGGACTTGAGCAATCAGCCCCAGCATTTT

V gene: TRBV5-5
clone size: many
J gene: TRBJ2-7
D gene: -
CDR3 protein: CASSFRVTRTYEQYF
CDR3 DNA: TGTGCCAGCAGCTTTAGGGTGACACGAACTTACGAGCAGTACTTC

V gene: TRBV3-1
clone size: few
J gene: TRBJ1-1
D gene: TRBD1
CDR3 protein: CASSRSLAEGADTEAFF
CDR3 DNA: TGTGCCAGCAGCCGATCCCTCGCGGAGGGGGCGGACACTGAAGCTTTCTTT

V gene: TRBV19
clone size: -
J gene: TRBJ2-2
D gene: -
CDR3 protein: CASTMGFRTGELFF
CDR3 DNA: TGTGCCAGTACGATGGGGTTCAGGACCGGGGAGCTGTTTTTT

V gene: TRBV20-1
clone size: few
J gene: TRBJ2-7
D gene: TRBD2
CDR3 protein: CSAILAGEGEQYF
CDR3 DNA: TGCAGTGCTATACTAGCGGGAGAAGGCGAGCAGTACTTC

V gene: TRBV20-1
clone size: few
J gene: TRBJ1-1
D gene: -
CDR3 protein: CSARLQGATEAFF
CDR3 DNA: TGCAGTGCTAGATTGCAGGGAGCCACTGAAGCTTTCTTT

V gene: TRBV25-1
clone size: few
J gene: TRBJ1-1
D gene: TRBD1
CDR3 protein: CASSKRQGMKNGFF
CDR3 DNA: TGTGCCAGCAGTAAAAGACAGGGGATGAAAAATGGTTTCTTT

V gene: TRBV7-8
clone size: many
J gene: TRBJ2-7
D gene: TRBD2
CDR3 protein: CASSLVLASGMGVSYEQYF
CDR3 DNA: TGTGCCAGCAGCTTAGTTCTGGCTAGCGGGATGGGGGTCTCCTACGAGCAGTACTTC

V gene: TRBV20-1
clone size: few
J gene: TRBJ1-1
D gene: TRBD1
CDR3 protein: CSAREGQGYTEAFF
CDR3 DNA: TGCAGTGCTAGAGAAGGACAGGGGTACACTGAAGCTTTCTTT

V gene: TRBV6-5
clone size: many
J gene: TRBJ1-5
D gene: -
CDR3 protein: CASSYESGQPQHF
CDR3 DNA: TGTGCCAGCAGTTACGAATCAGGGCAGCCCCAGCATTTT

V gene: TRBV12-3/TRBV12-4
clone size: -
J gene: TRBJ2-1
D gene: TRBD1
CDR3 protein: CASRQGQGRLLF
CDR3 DNA: TGTGCCAGCAGACAAGGACAGGGAAGGCTGCTCTTC

V gene: TRBV19
clone size: many
J gene: TRBJ2-4
D gene: -
CDR3 protein: CASSLGDIQYF
CDR3 DNA: TGTGCCAGTAGTCTGGGTGACATTCAGTACTTC

V gene: TRBV28
clone size: many
J gene: TRBJ2-7
D gene: TRBD2
CDR3 protein: CASSTRRFDSGLAGPYEQYF
CDR3 DNA: TGTGCCAGCAGTACACGGCGCTTCGATTCGGGACTAGCGGGACCCTACGAGCAGTACTTC

V gene: TRBV5-5
clone size: -
J gene: TRBJ2-1
D gene: -
CDR3 protein: CASSFGRAAYNEQFF
CDR3 DNA: TGTGCCAGCAGCTTCGGAAGGGCGGCCTACAATGAGCAGTTCTTC

V gene: TRBV11-1
clone size: many
J gene: TRBJ2-6
D gene: -
CDR3 protein: CASSSVAAGANVLTF
CDR3 DNA: TGTGCCAGCAGCTCCGTGGCGGCTGGGGCCAACGTCCTGACTTTC

V gene: TRBV6-2/TRBV6-3
clone size: many
J gene: TRBJ2-5
D gene: -
CDR3 protein: CASSTKTGPNPETQYF
CDR3 DNA: TGTGCCAGCAGTACGAAGACCGGTCCTAACCCAGAGACCCAGTACTTC

V gene: TRBV20-1
clone size: many
J gene: TRBJ2-7
D gene: -
CDR3 protein: CSAAQGYEQYF
CDR3 DNA: TGCAGTGCTGCACAGGGCTACGAGCAGTACTTC

V gene: TRBV19
clone size: once
J gene: TRBJ2-7
D gene: TRBD1
CDR3 protein: CASSPTGALEQYF
CDR3 DNA: TGTGCCAGCTCGCCGACAGGGGCCCTAGAGCAGTACTTC

V gene: TRBV7-9
clone size: many
J gene: TRBJ2-2
D gene: -
CDR3 protein: CASSLGTINTGELFF
CDR3 DNA: TGTGCCAGCAGCTTAGGGACCATTAACACCGGGGAGCTGTTTTTT

V gene: TRBV2
clone size: few
J gene: TRBJ2-1
D gene: TRBD2
CDR3 protein: CASRGTSGRNEQFF
CDR3 DNA: TGTGCCAGCAGGGGGACTAGCGGGAGGAATGAGCAGTTCTTC

V gene: TRBV30
clone size: many
J gene: TRBJ1-1
D gene: -
CDR3 protein: CASAEAFF
CDR3 DNA: TGTGCCTCGGCTGAAGCTTTCTTT

V gene: TRBV11-3
clone size: many
J gene: TRBJ1-2
D gene: -
CDR3 protein: CASSFAGSDYGYTF
CDR3 DNA: TGTGCCAGCAGCTTCGCAGGGAGCGACTATGGCTACACCTTC

V gene: TRBV30
clone size: many
J gene: TRBJ1-4
D gene: -
CDR3 protein: CAWTGGLNEKLFF
CDR3 DNA: TGTGCCTGGACGGGAGGATTGAATGAAAAACTGTTTTTT